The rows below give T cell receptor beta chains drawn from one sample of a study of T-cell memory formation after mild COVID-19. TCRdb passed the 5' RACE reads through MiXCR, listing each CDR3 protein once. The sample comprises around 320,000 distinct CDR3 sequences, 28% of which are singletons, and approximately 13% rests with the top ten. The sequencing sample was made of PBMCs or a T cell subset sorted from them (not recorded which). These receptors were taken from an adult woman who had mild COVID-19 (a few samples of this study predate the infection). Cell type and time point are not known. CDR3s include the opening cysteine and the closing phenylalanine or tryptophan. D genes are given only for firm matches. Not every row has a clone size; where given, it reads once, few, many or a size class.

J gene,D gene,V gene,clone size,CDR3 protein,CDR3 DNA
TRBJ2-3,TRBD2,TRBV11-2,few,CASSPQMPPGLVVDTQYF,TGTGCCAGCAGCCCCCAAATGCCTCCGGGACTAGTGGTAGATACGCAGTATTTT
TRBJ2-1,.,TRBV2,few,CASSVYEQFF,TGTGCCAGCAGTGTCTATGAGCAGTTCTTC
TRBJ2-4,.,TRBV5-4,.,CASRADANIQYF,TGTGCCAGCAGGGCGGACGCAAACATTCAGTACTTC
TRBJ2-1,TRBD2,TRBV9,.,CASGLLAEQNNEQFF,TGTGCCAGCGGCCTACTAGCGGAACAAAACAATGAGCAGTTCTTC
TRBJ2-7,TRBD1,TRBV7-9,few,CASSLGTGWNPEQYF,TGTGCCAGCAGCTTGGGGACAGGGTGGAATCCCGAGCAGTACTTC
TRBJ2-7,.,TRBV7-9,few,CASSHKSSYEQYF,TGTGCCAGCAGCCATAAGAGCTCCTACGAGCAGTACTTC
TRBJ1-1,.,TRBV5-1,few,CASSLVGGMNTEAFF,TGCGCCAGCAGCTTGGTAGGGGGGATGAACACTGAAGCTTTCTTT
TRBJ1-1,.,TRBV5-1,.,CASSRGRNTEAFF,TGCGCCAGCAGCCGGGGGAGGAACACTGAAGCTTTCTTT
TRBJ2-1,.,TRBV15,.,CATSRGYNEQFF,TGTGCCACCAGCAGGGGATACAATGAGCAGTTCTTC
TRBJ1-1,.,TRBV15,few,CATSSGEVEAFF,TGTGCCACCAGCAGCGGGGAGGTAGAAGCTTTCTTT
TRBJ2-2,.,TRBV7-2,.,CASSNGLGAGKNTGELFF,TGTGCCAGCAGCAACGGGCTGGGTGCAGGGAAGAACACCGGGGAGCTGTTTTTT
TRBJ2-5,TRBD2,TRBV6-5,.,CASSVAGGGQETQYF,TGTGCCAGCAGTGTAGCGGGGGGAGGACAAGAGACCCAGTACTTC
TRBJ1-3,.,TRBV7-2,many,CASSFSLAGNTIYF,TGTGCCAGCAGCTTTAGCCTCGCTGGAAACACCATATATTTT
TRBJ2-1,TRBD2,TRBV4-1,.,CASSPTLADTYNEQFF,TGCGCCAGCAGCCCGACACTAGCGGATACCTACAATGAGCAGTTCTTC
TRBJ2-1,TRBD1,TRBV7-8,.,CASSLQRGLGPYNEQFF,TGTGCCAGCAGCTTACAGAGGGGGCTTGGTCCCTACAATGAGCAGTTCTTC
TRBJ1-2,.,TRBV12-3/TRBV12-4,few,CASTPGRDRVF,TGTGCCAGCACCCCGGGCCGCGACCGGGTTTTC
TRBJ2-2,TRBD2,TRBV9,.,CASSVPGGVYTGELFF,TGTGCCAGCAGCGTACCCGGGGGGGTTTACACCGGGGAGCTGTTTTTT
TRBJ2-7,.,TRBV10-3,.,CAISAEYEQYF,TGTGCCATCAGTGCAGAGTACGAGCAGTACTTC
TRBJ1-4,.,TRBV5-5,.,CASSLPQGREKLFF,TGTGCCAGCAGCTTGCCACAGGGCCGAGAAAAACTGTTTTTT
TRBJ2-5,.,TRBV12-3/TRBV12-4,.,CASSDIIAQETQYF,TGTGCCAGCAGTGATATAATAGCACAAGAGACCCAGTACTTC
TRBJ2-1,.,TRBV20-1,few,CSARIKRGVTLNEQFF,TGCAGTGCCCGCATTAAACGAGGGGTGACGCTCAATGAGCAGTTCTTC
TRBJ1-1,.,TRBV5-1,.,CASRMGDGNTEAFF,TGCGCCAGCAGGATGGGGGACGGGAACACTGAAGCTTTCTTT
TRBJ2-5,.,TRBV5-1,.,CASSSSDNSVETQYF,TGCGCCAGCAGCTCCAGCGACAATTCGGTGGAGACCCAGTACTTC
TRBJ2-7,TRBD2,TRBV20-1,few,CSAKRTSGTYEQYF,TGCAGTGCTAAACGGACTAGCGGGACCTACGAGCAGTACTTC
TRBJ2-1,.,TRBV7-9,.,CASSLGGYGQFF,TGTGCCAGCAGCTTAGGAGGGTATGGGCAGTTCTTC
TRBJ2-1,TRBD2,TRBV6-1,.,CASSEIGTSGRRGEQLF,TGTGCCAGCAGTGAAATTGGGACTAGCGGGAGGAGGGGTGAGCAGTTATTC
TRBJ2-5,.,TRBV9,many,CASSPTGDWETQYF,TGTGCCAGCAGCCCGACTGGGGACTGGGAGACCCAGTACTTC
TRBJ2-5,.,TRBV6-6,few,CASRVGAGKETQYF,TGTGCCAGCAGGGTCGGGGCAGGGAAGGAGACCCAGTACTTC
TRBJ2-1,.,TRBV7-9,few,CASSLVEEQRNEQFF,TGTGCCAGCAGCTTAGTAGAGGAACAGAGGAATGAGCAGTTCTTC
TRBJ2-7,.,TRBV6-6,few,CASSSIGTFSSYEQYF,TGTGCCAGCAGTTCCATCGGGACATTTAGCTCCTACGAGCAGTACTTC
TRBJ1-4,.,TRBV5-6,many,CASSLGPGATNEKLFF,TGTGCCAGCAGCTTGGGACCGGGGGCGACTAATGAAAAACTGTTTTTT
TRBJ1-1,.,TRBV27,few,CASTPTGGRTEAFF,TGTGCCAGCACCCCGACAGGCGGGAGGACTGAAGCTTTCTTT
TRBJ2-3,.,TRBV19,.,CASSISRDPTDTQYF,TGTGCCAGTAGTATAAGCAGGGACCCCACAGATACGCAGTATTTT
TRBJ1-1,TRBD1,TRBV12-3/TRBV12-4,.,CASSPNPQGTTEAFF,TGTGCCAGCAGTCCCAACCCACAGGGGACCACTGAAGCTTTCTTT
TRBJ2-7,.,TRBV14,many,CASSFQTAGYEQYF,TGTGCCAGCAGCTTCCAAACGGCGGGGTACGAGCAGTACTTC
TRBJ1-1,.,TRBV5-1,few,CASSSTGHTEAFF,TGCGCCAGCAGCTCTACAGGGCACACTGAAGCTTTCTTT
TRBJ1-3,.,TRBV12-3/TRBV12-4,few,CASSFFAGRTRSGNTIYF,TGTGCCAGCAGTTTTTTCGCAGGCCGAACCCGCTCTGGAAACACCATATATTTT
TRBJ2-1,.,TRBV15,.,CATSRERVIAYNEQFF,TGTGCCACCAGCAGAGAGAGGGTAATCGCCTACAATGAGCAGTTCTTC
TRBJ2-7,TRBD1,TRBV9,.,CASSPGQGTHEQYF,TGTGCCAGCAGCCCGGGACAGGGGACCCACGAGCAGTACTTC
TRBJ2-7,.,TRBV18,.,CASSSQGQTYEQYF,TGTGCCAGCTCAAGCCAAGGACAGACCTACGAGCAGTACTTC
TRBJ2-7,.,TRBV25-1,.,CASSEYVGYEQYF,TGTGCCAGCAGTGAATATGTCGGCTACGAGCAGTACTTC
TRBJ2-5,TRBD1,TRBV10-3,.,CAISPGQGTKTQYF,TGTGCCATCAGCCCGGGACAGGGGACCAAGACCCAGTACTTC
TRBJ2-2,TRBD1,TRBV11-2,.,CASSPGQETPRF,TGTGCCAGCAGCCCGGGACAGGAGACGCCGCGGTTT
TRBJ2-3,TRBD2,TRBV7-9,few,CASSPRRLAGAQDTQYF,TGTGCCAGCAGCCCACGACGACTAGCGGGAGCACAGGATACGCAGTATTTT
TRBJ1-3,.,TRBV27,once,CASSLRGGTGNTIYF,TGTGCCAGCAGTTTACGAGGGGGGACTGGAAACACCATATATTTT
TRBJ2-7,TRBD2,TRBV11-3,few,CASSPGLADYEQYF,TGTGCCAGCAGCCCGGGACTAGCGGACTACGAGCAGTACTTC
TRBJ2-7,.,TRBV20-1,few,CSARGGPRDDPAPQYF,TGCAGTGCAAGGGGTGGTCCGCGGGACGACCCCGCCCCGCAGTACTTC
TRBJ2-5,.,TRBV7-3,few,CASSLSSEETQYF,TGTGCCAGCAGCTTATCCTCAGAGGAGACCCAGTACTTC
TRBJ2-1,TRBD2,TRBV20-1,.,CSAGTSGRASEQFF,TGCAGTGCCGGGACTAGCGGGAGGGCCAGTGAGCAGTTCTTC
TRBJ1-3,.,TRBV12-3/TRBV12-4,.,CASSLRGSGGNTIYF,TGTGCCAGCAGTTTAAGGGGGTCCGGGGGAAACACCATATATTTT
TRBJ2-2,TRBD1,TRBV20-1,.,CSARQGATGELFF,TGCAGTGCTAGACAGGGGGCCACCGGGGAGCTGTTTTTT
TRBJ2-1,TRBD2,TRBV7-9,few,CASSLVGSGGEQFF,TGTGCCAGCAGCTTAGTAGGGAGCGGGGGGGAGCAGTTCTTC
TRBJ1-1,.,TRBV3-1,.,CASSQGRGSQRAFF,TGTGCCAGCAGCCAAGGCAGGGGCTCCCAGCGGGCTTTCTTT